Listed below are T cell receptor beta chains from one sample, sequenced in a study of T-cell reconstitution after alpha-beta-depleted transplantation in children. Each CDR3 protein gets one entry after TCRdb re-called the PCR reads with MiXCR. Of under 250,000 distinct CDR3 sequences in the sample, 17% were seen once. The source material was PBMCs, mostly from graft donor cells, sampled 360 days after TCRalphabeta/CD19-depleted stem cell transplant. The receptors shown here come from a male patient between 2 and 9 years old who had a stem cell transplant for acute lymphoblastic leukemia, so the T cells may come from the graft donor. The CDR3 runs from the conserved cysteine through the conserved F or W. Fields, in order: J gene, V gene, clone size, D gene, CDR3 DNA, CDR3 protein. D genes are given only for firm matches. The size of a clone is reported for some rows only, either as once, few or many, or as a class for expanded clones.

j_call: TRBJ2-1; v_call: TRBV7-9; clone_size: -; d_call: -; cdr3_nt: TGTGCCAGCAGCTTAGCTAGGGGGGCAAACAATGAGCAGTTCTTC; cdr3_aa: CASSLARGANNEQFF
j_call: TRBJ1-1; v_call: TRBV5-1; clone_size: many; d_call: TRBD1; cdr3_nt: TGCGCCAGCAGCTTGGGGGGACAGGGGAATTGGAACACTGAAGCTTTCTTT; cdr3_aa: CASSLGGQGNWNTEAFF
j_call: TRBJ2-2; v_call: TRBV9; clone_size: few; d_call: -; cdr3_nt: TGTGCCAGCAGCGTAGCTAGGGGGGTCGACACCGGGGAGCTGTTTTTT; cdr3_aa: CASSVARGVDTGELFF
j_call: TRBJ2-1; v_call: TRBV7-2; clone_size: -; d_call: -; cdr3_nt: TGTGCCAGCAGCTTAGCGGGGAGGGGGGCCTACAATGAGCAGTTCTTC; cdr3_aa: CASSLAGRGAYNEQFF
j_call: TRBJ1-1; v_call: TRBV5-1; clone_size: -; d_call: TRBD1; cdr3_nt: TGCGCCAGCAGCTCGATCCCCGACAGGGCTAGTGAAGCTTTCTTT; cdr3_aa: CASSSIPDRASEAFF
j_call: TRBJ2-1; v_call: TRBV5-1; clone_size: few; d_call: TRBD2; cdr3_nt: TGCGCCAGCAGCAAACCAAATCGGACTAGCGGTTACAATGAGCAGTTCTTC; cdr3_aa: CASSKPNRTSGYNEQFF
j_call: TRBJ2-5; v_call: TRBV5-5; clone_size: -; d_call: TRBD2; cdr3_nt: TGTGCCAGCAGCTTGGATCCTAGCGGGGGGGTCCAAGAGACCCAGTACTTC; cdr3_aa: CASSLDPSGGVQETQYF
j_call: TRBJ2-2; v_call: TRBV3-1; clone_size: -; d_call: -; cdr3_nt: TGTGCCAGCAGCCATGTTAACTCTCCGAACACCGGGGAGCTGTTTTTT; cdr3_aa: CASSHVNSPNTGELFF
j_call: TRBJ2-2; v_call: TRBV12-3/TRBV12-4; clone_size: few; d_call: -; cdr3_nt: TGTGCCAGCAGTTTAATTGGGGGGCGCGGACCCGGGGAGCTGTTTTTT; cdr3_aa: CASSLIGGRGPGELFF
j_call: TRBJ2-1; v_call: TRBV20-1; clone_size: many; d_call: TRBD1; cdr3_nt: TGCAGTGCTAGGGGGGACAGGGTAGGTGAGCAGTTCTTC; cdr3_aa: CSARGDRVGEQFF
j_call: TRBJ2-2; v_call: TRBV5-5; clone_size: many; d_call: -; cdr3_nt: TGTGCCAGCAGCCCGCGAGAGACCACCGGGGAGCTGTTTTTT; cdr3_aa: CASSPRETTGELFF
j_call: TRBJ2-7; v_call: TRBV10-3; clone_size: -; d_call: -; cdr3_nt: TGTGCCATCAGCCCCGGGACTCTCTACGAGCAGTACTTC; cdr3_aa: CAISPGTLYEQYF
j_call: TRBJ1-1; v_call: TRBV6-1; clone_size: few; d_call: TRBD1; cdr3_nt: TGTGCCAGCAGTAGACAGGGGGCCGGCACTGAAGCTTTCTTT; cdr3_aa: CASSRQGAGTEAFF
j_call: TRBJ2-7; v_call: TRBV28; clone_size: many; d_call: -; cdr3_nt: TGTGCCAGCAGCTCCTACTACGAGCAGTACTTC; cdr3_aa: CASSSYYEQYF
j_call: TRBJ2-5; v_call: TRBV7-9; clone_size: -; d_call: TRBD2; cdr3_nt: TGTGCCAGCAGATATGAAAGCGGGAACCTAGAGACCCAGTACTTC; cdr3_aa: CASRYESGNLETQYF
j_call: TRBJ2-1; v_call: TRBV11-2; clone_size: -; d_call: TRBD2; cdr3_nt: TGTGCCAGCAGCTTAGGTCCCTGGGGGGGTGAAATTTCCTACAATGAGCAGTTCTTC; cdr3_aa: CASSLGPWGGEISYNEQFF
j_call: TRBJ1-5; v_call: TRBV20-1; clone_size: -; d_call: -; cdr3_nt: TGCAGTGCTAAGACGGGTAGCAATCAGCCCCAGCATTTT; cdr3_aa: CSAKTGSNQPQHF
j_call: TRBJ1-4; v_call: TRBV19; clone_size: -; d_call: TRBD1; cdr3_nt: TGTGCATCAAGGGACAGGGCCGATGAAAAACTGTTTTTT; cdr3_aa: CASRDRADEKLFF
j_call: TRBJ2-2; v_call: TRBV20-1; clone_size: -; d_call: -; cdr3_nt: TGCAGTGCTAGACGGGGACCGACCGGGGAGCTGTTTTTT; cdr3_aa: CSARRGPTGELFF
j_call: TRBJ2-1; v_call: TRBV29-1; clone_size: -; d_call: TRBD1; cdr3_nt: TGCAGCGTTGAAAGGGGGCTGACAGTGAATGAGCAGTTCTTC; cdr3_aa: CSVERGLTVNEQFF
j_call: TRBJ2-1; v_call: TRBV28; clone_size: few; d_call: -; cdr3_nt: TGTGCCAGCAGCCTTATGGCGCTAAATGAGCAGTTCTTC; cdr3_aa: CASSLMALNEQFF
j_call: TRBJ2-5; v_call: TRBV15; clone_size: -; d_call: -; cdr3_nt: TGTGCCACCAGCAGAGATCAAACAGGCCAAGAGACCCAGTACTTC; cdr3_aa: CATSRDQTGQETQYF
j_call: TRBJ2-7; v_call: TRBV5-1; clone_size: few; d_call: -; cdr3_nt: TGCGCCAGCAGCTTGATAGCAGGGCATGACAACGAGCAGTACTTC; cdr3_aa: CASSLIAGHDNEQYF
j_call: TRBJ2-5; v_call: TRBV6-1; clone_size: -; d_call: TRBD2; cdr3_nt: TGTGCCAGCACTGGGGGACTAGTCATAGGGACCCAGTACTTC; cdr3_aa: CASTGGLVIGTQYF
j_call: TRBJ2-1; v_call: TRBV10-3; clone_size: -; d_call: TRBD2; cdr3_nt: TGTGCCATCGGAGGACTAGCGATGGGCAATGAGCAGTTCTTC; cdr3_aa: CAIGGLAMGNEQFF
j_call: TRBJ2-2; v_call: TRBV25-1; clone_size: -; d_call: TRBD1; cdr3_nt: TGTGCCAGCAGGGGGACAGGGACCCGGAGCGGGGAGCTGTTTTTT; cdr3_aa: CASRGTGTRSGELFF
j_call: TRBJ1-5; v_call: TRBV4-3; clone_size: few; d_call: -; cdr3_nt: TGCGCCAGCAGCCGAGCCCTCGGACAGCCCCAGCATTTT; cdr3_aa: CASSRALGQPQHF
j_call: TRBJ2-7; v_call: TRBV3-1; clone_size: many; d_call: TRBD2; cdr3_nt: TGTGCCAGCAGCCGCAAAATCGGACTAGCGGGGTTCTACGAGCAGTACTTC; cdr3_aa: CASSRKIGLAGFYEQYF
j_call: TRBJ1-2; v_call: TRBV12-3/TRBV12-4; clone_size: few; d_call: -; cdr3_nt: TGTGCCAGCAGTGGAGGAGTGGGCGCCTATGGCTACACCTTC; cdr3_aa: CASSGGVGAYGYTF
j_call: TRBJ1-5; v_call: TRBV28; clone_size: -; d_call: -; cdr3_nt: TGTGCCAGCAGTTTATTTGGGTATAGCAATCAGCCCCAGCATTTT; cdr3_aa: CASSLFGYSNQPQHF